This entry concerns a single T cell receptor (beta chain). The target antigen is unknown. This sample was taken from a study of cytomegalovirus exposure and HLA in healthy donors. The study, taken as a whole, reports: In a later analysis, about 17,000 TCR beta sequences were associated with HLA alleles at 0.05 false discovery rate. The study listed approximately 160 cytomegalovirus-associated TCR beta chains. Common viral pathogens seemed to be connected with several of the most significant clusters, according to a later analysis. Later on, a genetic analysis was performed. It linked a missense variant in DCLRE1C with V- and J-gene trimming of TCR beta.

A multiplex PCR was run with 60 Vbeta primers and 13 Jbeta primers. Using immunoSEQ multiplex PCR, the repertoire was profiled, and TCRdb retains in-frame clones only, with some absent. The table records 150,000 or so clones, roughly four fifths of them present only once. This TCR was recovered from a female donor in good health and CMV-seronegative. The specimen sequenced was PBMCs.

The CDR3 region has the DNA TGTGCCAGCAGCTTAACGGGGCAGCTCGATGGCTACACCTTC. Translation: CASSLTGQLDGYTF. The chain links TRBV7-3 to TRBJ1-2, with D possibly being TRBD1 (5 bases). The CDR3 has 14 residues. Looked up from germline, CDR1 is SGHTA and CDR2 is FQGTGA. The V end was cut by 0 bases, the J end by 6 bases, with 11 bases between.